Following are 17 T cell receptor beta chains from one sample sequenced in a study of cytomegalovirus exposure and HLA in healthy donors. This table comes from immunoSEQ multiplex PCR, and its TCRdb copy is limited to in-frame clones, with some not included. The sample has roughly 150,000 clones, 85% to 95% seen once. The sequenced sample consisted of PBMCs. The receptors were sampled from a young man in good health and CMV-seropositive.

The chain has TRBV13 and TRBJ2-7, with D possibly matching TRBD2 (5 bases). The germline V and J ends were trimmed by 5 bases and 2 bases, with 10 bases remaining between them. This CDR3 comprises 13 residues. The germline V gene has CDR1 PRHDT and CDR2 FYEKMQ (reference sequence). This CDR3 is CASSQGSAYEQYF. The CDR3 bases are TGTGCCAGCAGCCAAGGTAGCGCCTACGAGCAGTACTTC. Drawing the rest from reference TRBV13 and TRBJ2-7, the complete variable domain is AAGVIQSPRHLIKEKRETATLKCYPIPRHDTVYWYQQGPGQDPQFLISFYEKMQSDKGSIPDRFSAQQFSDYHSELNMSSLELGDSALYFCASSQGSAYEQYFGPGTRLTVT.

The CDR3 spells CASSLSGGYINEQYF. The CDR3 region has the DNA TGTGCCAGTAGCCTTTCCGGCGGGTATATCAACGAGCAGTACTTC. The rearrangement links TRBV19 to TRBJ2-7; a weak D match, TRBD2 (5 bases). This CDR3 has 15 residues. V lost 6 bases to trimming and J lost 5 bases, with 20 bases between them. CDR1 is LNHDA and CDR2 is SQIVND in the germline V gene (reference sequence).

The chain is built from TRBV5-8 and TRBJ1-4; a weak D match, TRBD1 (6 bases). The CDR3 sequence is 16 residues long. V lost 0 bases to trimming and J lost 7 bases, with 16 bases between them. Germline V CDR1 and CDR2: SGHTS, YDEGEE. The CDR3 nucleotides read TGTGCCAGCAGCTTGGGGCAGGGGAGTCGAGCTGAAAAACTGTTTTTT. This gives the protein CASSLGQGSRAEKLFF.

The rearrangement links TRBV9 to TRBJ1-3; tentative D call: TRBD1 (5 bases). The germline CDR1 and CDR2 sequences are SGDLS and YYNGEE. The CDR3 contains 14 residues. V lost 2 bases and J lost 7, with 13 bases in between. CDR3 nucleotides: TGTGCCAGCAGCGTGACCGGGGGTGTGAACACCATATATTTT. It translates to CASSVTGGVNTIYF.

This sequence joins TRBV5-1 and TRBJ2-3; TRBD2 is a possible D gene (5 bases). There are 16 residues in the CDR3. The germline V gene has CDR1 SGHRS and CDR2 YFSETQ. Trimming left V 0 bases short and J 0 bases short, with 11 bases between. The DNA for the CDR3 is TGCGCCAGCAGCTTGGGGCGGGCGGTTAGCACAGATACGCAGTATTTT. It yields the protein CASSLGRAVSTDTQYF.

The rearrangement joins TRBV5-1 to TRBJ2-4; 8 nucleotides align to TRBD1. Germline CDR1 reads SGHRS; CDR2 reads YFSETQ. V trimming: 0 bases; J trimming: 7 bases; junction bases outside the gene matches: 9. CDR3 size: 16 residues. CDR3 amino acids: CASSLAPGQEGNIQYF. For the CDR3, the DNA is TGCGCCAGCAGCTTGGCCCCGGGACAGGAAGGCAACATTCAGTACTTC.

The chain combines TRBV2 with TRBJ1-2, with 7 bases identical to TRBD1. V lost 8 bases, J lost 2 bases, and 5 bases stayed unmatched. The length of the CDR3 is 13 residues. The germline gives CDR1 SNHLY, CDR2 FYNNEI. As DNA, the CDR3 is TGTGCCAGCCGAGACAGGGAGAACTATGGCTACACCTTC. Translated, it gives CASRDRENYGYTF.

This sequence joins TRBV6-5 and TRBJ1-1; 8 bases are shared with TRBD1. Germline-derived CDR1 and CDR2 are MNHEY and SVGAGI. The CDR3 length is 13 residues. Germline trimming cut 6 bases from V and 5 bases from J; bases unmatched to any gene: 5. The CDR3 DNA reads as TGTGCCAGCAGCATACAGGGGGGGACTGAAGCTTTCTTT. It codes for CASSIQGGTEAFF.

Here the CDR3 reads CASSPLGPQYF. CDR3 nucleotide sequence: TGTGCCAGCAGTCCTCTTGGGCCGCAGTATTTT. The chain joins TRBV2 to TRBJ2-3; D gene unclear. Germline values: CDR1 SNHLY, CDR2 FYNNEI. Between the trimmed V and J ends, which lost 5 bases and 10 bases, there was a span of 10 bases. The CDR3 loop spans 11 amino acids.

This chain joins TRBV6-1 and TRBJ2-1; 11 bases match TRBD2. Trimming at V came to 6 bases and at J to 10 bases, leaving 11 bases not matched to a gene. Germline values: CDR1 MNHNS, CDR2 SASEGT. The CDR3 extends over 15 amino acids. CDR3: CASSLTSGSADEQFF. CDR3 coding DNA: TGTGCCAGCAGCCTAACTAGCGGGAGTGCTGACGAGCAGTTCTTC.

V is TRBV6-1 and J is TRBJ1-3; unclear D gene. This CDR3 contains 13 residues. V was pared by 7 bases and J by 0 bases, with 7 bases between. Looked up from germline, CDR1 is MNHNS and CDR2 is SASEGT. The chain's CDR3 is CASTAHSGNTIYF. CDR3 nucleotide sequence: TGTGCCAGCACTGCGCACTCTGGAAACACCATATATTTT.

This sequence joins TRBV30 and TRBJ1-6; 7 nucleotides line up with TRBD1. CDR1 GTSNPN and CDR2 SVGIG come from the germline V gene (reference sequence). The CDR3 length is 14 residues. V shed 2 bases and J 7 bases; nucleotides not matched to a gene: 5. The DNA for the CDR3 is TGTGCCTGGAGTTGGGACAGCTCCAATTCACCCCTCCACTTT. Its protein product is CAWSWDSSNSPLHF. The whole variable domain, remainder taken from reference TRBV30 and TRBJ1-6, is SQTIHQWPATLVQPVGSPLSLECTVEGTSNPNLYWYRQAAGRGLQLLFYSVGIGQISSEVPQNLSASRPQDRQFILSSKKLLLSDSGFYLCAWSWDSSNSPLHFGNGTRLTVT.

The rearrangement joins TRBV27 to TRBJ2-6; TRBD1 is a possible D gene (5 bases). Trimming pared 4 bases from V and 0 bases from J, leaving 10 bases between. Germline values: CDR1 MNHEY, CDR2 SMNVEV (reference sequence). The CDR3 extends over 16 amino acids. The CDR3 is CASSSGALSGANVLTF. DNA for the CDR3: TGTGCCAGCAGTTCTGGGGCCCTCTCTGGGGCCAACGTCCTGACTTTC.

The gene calls are TRBV13 and TRBJ2-7; D is undetermined. The CDR3 spans 11 residues. Germline assignment: CDR1 PRHDT and CDR2 FYEKMQ (reference sequence). Between the trimmed V and J ends, which lost 5 bases and 7 bases, there was a span of 9 bases. CDR3 in DNA: TGTGCCAGCAGCCGTGACATGGAGCAGTACTTC. Translating it yields CASSRDMEQYF.

The CDR3 reads CASSTFSGRPPYEQYF. The CDR3 DNA reads TGTGCCAGCAGCACCTTTAGCGGGAGGCCACCATACGAGCAGTACTTC. This sequence joins TRBV4-2 and TRBJ2-7, with 10 bases lining up with TRBD2. Germline CDR1 and CDR2: LGHNA and YNFKEQ. This CDR3 is built from 16 residues. Trimming removed 5 bases from V and 4 bases from J; junction bases left unmatched: 11.

This rearrangement joins TRBV4-1 to TRBJ1-6; TRBD1 agrees at 7 bases. This CDR3 is built from 17 residues. J lost 4 bases, V lost 4 bases, and 10 bases had no gene match. Germline CDR1 is MGHRA and CDR2 is YSYEKL. CDR3 loop: CASSLLPGQLYNSPLHF. The CDR3 DNA follows: TGCGCCAGCAGCCTTTTACCGGGACAGCTATATAATTCACCCCTCCACTTT.

This rearrangement joins TRBV28 to TRBJ2-7, with 11 nucleotides matching TRBD1. This CDR3 has 12 residues. V was clipped by 10 bases and J by 4 bases; unmatched bases: 3. The germline CDR1 and CDR2 sequences are MDHEN and SYDVKM. The CDR3 loop reads CAIGTGGYEQYF. The CDR3 DNA sequence: TGTGCCATCGGGACAGGGGGATACGAGCAGTACTTC.